These T cell receptor beta chains were read from a single sample in a study of cytomegalovirus exposure and HLA in healthy donors. TCRdb's table, derived via immunoSEQ multiplex PCR, lists solely in-frame clones and lacks some. This table has around 120,000 clones, around 70% appearing once. The sample consisted of PBMCs. The receptors originated from a woman aged 18-29 years in good health and CMV-seronegative. Both conserved end residues are part of each CDR3. Each record gives: J gene, D gene, V gene, clone size, CDR3 protein, CDR3 DNA. D genes are given only for firm matches. Expanded clones get a size class; other rows say once, few or many, or leave the size out.

TRBJ1-1,NA,TRBV29-1,once,CSATGSGFYVTEAFF,TGCAGCGCGACAGGTTCGGGTTTTTACGTGACCGAAGCTTTCTTT
TRBJ1-1,NA,TRBV27,NA,CASSLRGLNTEAFF,TGTGCCAGCAGTTTAAGGGGGTTGAACACTGAAGCTTTCTTT
TRBJ1-2,NA,TRBV28,NA,CASSWTALFYGYTF,TGTGCCAGCAGTTGGACAGCACTGTTCTATGGCTACACCTTC
TRBJ2-1,NA,TRBV10-3,NA,CAITPREGPNEQFF,TGTGCCATCACCCCGAGAGAGGGTCCCAATGAGCAGTTCTTC
TRBJ1-5,TRBD1,TRBV5-6,NA,CASSAGQGSNQPQHF,TGTGCCAGCAGTGCGGGACAGGGGAGCAATCAGCCCCAGCATTTT
TRBJ2-7,TRBD2,TRBV11-2,NA,CASSLWASGGLVLYEQYF,TGTGCCAGCAGCTTATGGGCTAGCGGGGGCCTAGTACTCTACGAGCAGTACTTC
TRBJ2-7,NA,TRBV2,NA,CATTASDSYEQYF,TGTGCCACCACAGCCTCAGACTCCTACGAGCAGTACTTC
TRBJ1-2,NA,TRBV28,once,CASSTLAKGDGYTF,TGTGCCAGCAGTACCCTAGCTAAGGGGGATGGCTACACCTTC
TRBJ1-5,TRBD1,TRBV6-1,NA,CASKIRQGPQPQHF,TGTGCCAGCAAAATCCGACAGGGACCTCAGCCCCAGCATTTT
TRBJ2-7,TRBD2,TRBV4-1,NA,CASSQVGGGSYEQYF,TGCGCCAGCAGCCAAGTCGGGGGGGGATCCTACGAGCAGTACTTC
TRBJ2-7,TRBD2,TRBV9,few,CASSPHPSGGVPGEQYF,TGTGCCAGCAGCCCCCACCCTAGCGGGGGGGTCCCCGGCGAGCAGTACTTC
TRBJ2-7,NA,TRBV4-1,NA,CASSQVQGEQYF,TGCGCCAGCAGCCAAGTCCAGGGCGAGCAGTACTTC
TRBJ1-2,NA,TRBV28,NA,CASSLWQGAEYYGYTF,TGTGCCAGCAGTTTATGGCAAGGGGCTGAATACTATGGCTACACCTTC
TRBJ1-1,NA,TRBV27,NA,CASRGGYKAFF,TGTGCCAGCAGAGGAGGGTATAAGGCTTTCTTT
TRBJ2-2,TRBD2,TRBV29-1,NA,CSVGLTSGLSGELFF,TGCAGCGTTGGTCTGACTAGCGGACTCTCGGGGGAGCTGTTTTTT
TRBJ2-5,TRBD1,TRBV19,NA,CASSGQGQETQYF,TGTGCCAGTAGTGGACAGGGTCAAGAGACCCAGTACTTC
TRBJ1-5,TRBD1,TRBV30,NA,CAFSGGEGNQPQHF,TGTGCCTTCTCAGGGGGCGAGGGCAATCAGCCCCAGCATTTT
TRBJ2-7,NA,TRBV13,few,CASSLGSGEQYF,TGTGCCAGCAGCTTAGGTTCCGGGGAGCAGTACTTC
TRBJ2-7,TRBD1,TRBV2,NA,CASGGQGAYEQYF,TGTGCCAGCGGGGGACAGGGGGCCTACGAGCAGTACTTC
TRBJ2-5,TRBD2,TRBV27,NA,CASSNPTSGGLETQYF,TGTGCCAGCTCCAATCCGACTAGCGGGGGGTTAGAGACCCAGTACTTC
TRBJ2-5,NA,TRBV5-4,NA,CASSESPFPGETQYF,TGTGCCAGCAGCGAGTCCCCTTTCCCGGGAGAGACCCAGTACTTC
TRBJ2-1,TRBD2,TRBV6-5,NA,CASSLAGGRNEQFF,TGTGCCAGCAGTTTAGCGGGGGGGCGCAATGAGCAGTTCTTC
TRBJ1-4,TRBD1,TRBV6-5,NA,CASSSPGQTKNEKLFF,TGTGCCAGCAGTTCCCCGGGACAGACTAAAAATGAAAAACTGTTTTTT
TRBJ2-2,TRBD1,TRBV7-9,NA,CASSLGTAYTGELFF,TGTGCCAGCAGTCTGGGGACAGCGTACACCGGGGAGCTGTTTTTT
TRBJ1-1,TRBD1,TRBV28,once,CASSPPDRVRGTEAFF,TGTGCCAGCAGTCCCCCCGACAGGGTGAGAGGGACTGAAGCTTTCTTT
TRBJ1-2,TRBD1,TRBV2,few,CASSYRQGTNYGYTF,TGTGCCAGCAGTTATCGACAGGGAACTAACTATGGCTACACCTTC
TRBJ1-2,NA,TRBV6-5,NA,CASSHREANYGYTF,TGTGCCAGCAGCCACAGGGAAGCTAACTATGGCTACACCTTC
TRBJ2-7,NA,TRBV2,once,CASSPGRQGGSYEQYF,TGTGCCAGCAGTCCGGGGAGGCAGGGGGGATCCTACGAGCAGTACTTC
TRBJ1-3,NA,TRBV18,few,CASSPLKGPSFSGNTIYF,TGTGCCAGCTCACCATTGAAGGGGCCCTCTTTCTCTGGAAACACCATATATTTT
TRBJ1-4,NA,TRBV28,NA,CASSNHRVKSEKLFF,TGTGCCAGCAGTAATCACAGGGTGAAAAGTGAAAAACTGTTTTTT
TRBJ1-6,TRBD1,TRBV5-1,NA,CASSLGGTESPLHF,TGCGCCAGCAGCTTGGGGGGGACAGAGTCACCCCTCCACTTT
TRBJ1-2,TRBD1,TRBV7-8,NA,CASSHLTGVYGYTF,TGTGCCAGCAGCCATTTGACAGGGGTTTATGGCTACACCTTC
TRBJ2-3,TRBD2,TRBV7-2,NA,CASSSPRGLPTDTQYF,TGTGCCAGCAGCTCCCCACGGGGACTACCCACAGATACGCAGTATTTT
TRBJ2-1,NA,TRBV30,NA,CAWSWGDREYNEQFF,TGTGCCTGGAGTTGGGGGGACCGCGAGTACAATGAGCAGTTCTTC
TRBJ1-1,NA,TRBV28,NA,CASSLDSRREAFF,TGTGCCAGCAGTCTCGACAGTAGAAGAGAGGCTTTCTTT
TRBJ2-7,TRBD2,TRBV4-1,NA,CASSQDRTSEGYEQYF,TGCGCCAGCAGCCAAGATCGGACTAGCGAAGGGTACGAGCAGTACTTC
TRBJ1-3,NA,TRBV28,NA,CASSLKGRAGGTIYF,TGTGCCAGCAGTTTGAAGGGCAGGGCTGGTGGCACCATATATTTT
TRBJ1-2,NA,TRBV7-9,NA,CASSFNRDYQSTF,TGTGCCAGCAGCTTTAACAGGGACTATCAAAGCACCTTC
TRBJ1-1,NA,TRBV9,NA,CASSASVNTEAFF,TGTGCCAGCAGCGCCAGCGTGAACACTGAAGCTTTCTTT
TRBJ2-1,TRBD2,TRBV14,NA,CASSQARLAGVGNEQFF,TGTGCCAGCAGCCAAGCGAGACTAGCGGGGGTCGGCAATGAGCAGTTCTTC
TRBJ1-2,TRBD1,TRBV6-6,NA,CASSRTGNYGYTF,TGTGCCAGCAGTCGGACAGGCAACTATGGCTACACCTTC
TRBJ1-6,NA,TRBV27,NA,CASSRQGYSPLHF,TGTGCCAGCAGTAGGCAGGGCTATTCACCCCTCCACTTT
TRBJ1-3,NA,TRBV30,once,CAWDQGGRNTIYF,TGTGCCTGGGACCAGGGAGGGAGAAACACCATATATTTT
TRBJ1-5,NA,TRBV6-1,few,CASSAQGGNQPQHF,TGTGCCAGCAGTGCACAGGGAGGCAATCAGCCCCAGCATTTT
TRBJ1-5,TRBD1,TRBV30,NA,CAWSGPGQEVWESNQPQHF,TGTGCCTGGAGTGGACCGGGACAGGAGGTTTGGGAGAGCAATCAGCCCCAGCATTTT
TRBJ1-5,NA,TRBV2,NA,CASRTGLRSNQPQHF,TGTGCCAGCAGGACTGGACTAAGGAGCAATCAGCCCCAGCATTTT
TRBJ1-5,TRBD1,TRBV6-1,NA,CASSDRTGTGLRSNQPQHF,TGTGCCAGCAGTGACCGAACGGGGACAGGCCTTCGGAGCAATCAGCCCCAGCATTTT
TRBJ2-7,TRBD1,TRBV6-1,NA,CASGDRGIGHEQYF,TGTGCCAGCGGGGACAGGGGAATCGGCCACGAGCAGTACTTC
TRBJ2-3,TRBD1,TRBV9,NA,CASTSDRGGTDTQYF,TGTGCCAGCACGAGTGACAGGGGAGGCACAGATACGCAGTATTTT
TRBJ1-1,TRBD1,TRBV6-1,few,CASSDTGDMNTEAFF,TGTGCCAGCAGTGACACAGGGGATATGAACACTGAAGCTTTCTTT
TRBJ1-1,NA,TRBV6-5,NA,CASSYSTGNTEAFF,TGTGCCAGCAGTTACTCGACGGGTAACACTGAAGCTTTCTTT
TRBJ1-6,TRBD1,TRBV5-1,few,CASSWGQESSPLHF,TGCGCCAGCAGCTGGGGACAGGAGAGTTCACCCCTCCACTTT
TRBJ1-6,TRBD1,TRBV5-6,NA,CASTPGQANSPLHF,TGTGCCAGCACCCCGGGACAGGCTAATTCACCCCTCCACTTT
TRBJ1-2,NA,TRBV25-1,NA,CASSEVGTIGYGYTF,TGTGCCAGCAGTGAGGTCGGGACAATCGGCTATGGCTACACCTTC
TRBJ2-2,TRBD1,TRBV6-5,NA,CASSRQGVGGELFF,TGTGCCAGCAGTCGACAGGGGGTCGGCGGGGAGCTGTTTTTT
TRBJ2-7,TRBD2,TRBV7-2,NA,CASSPRPSGEQYF,TGTGCCAGCAGCCCAAGGCCTAGCGGGGAGCAGTACTTC
TRBJ2-2,NA,TRBV5-4,NA,CASSPTSLTGLGELFF,TGTGCCAGCAGTCCAACCTCCTTAACAGGTCTCGGGGAGCTGTTTTTT